This T cell receptor beta chain is from a study of neurological immune-mediated disorders. Overall study findings and caveats: Multiple sclerosis was found to have the least TCR clonal expansion, below healthy controls, and HTLV-1-associated myelopathy the most. No CDR3 amino acid sequences were shared by expanded clones across subjects, suggesting private repertoires in all groups.

A single run covered 15-18 subjects with over 170 million TCR-beta sequences. TCRdb ran MiXCR on the 5' RACE reads and lists one entry per CDR3 protein. The sample has tens of thousands of distinct CDR3 sequences, 4.5% to 7% seen once; the top ten hold over 1.2%. In this sample, this clonotype turned up many times. Its antigen is not known. Input was under 1.1 million sorted T cells, either CD4+ or CD8+. This CDR3 contains 14 residues. Germline assignment: CDR1 MNHEY and CDR2 SVGEGT. V dropped 7 bases and J dropped 4 bases, with 13 bases sitting between them. The receptor was derived from a woman aged 18-29 years with multiple sclerosis. V gene TRBV6-2 or TRBV6-3 combines with J gene TRBJ2-2; D call uncertain. The sequenced sample consisted of CD4+ T cells from blood. CDR3: CASTHLQATGELFF. The CDR3 DNA reads TGTGCCAGCACCCACCTCCAAGCCACCGGGGAGCTGTTTTTT.